This T cell receptor (beta chain) appears in the sequencing data of a study of Graves' ophthalmopathy and Graves' hyperthyroidism. Study results and caveats: In separating ophthalmopathy from stable hyperthyroidism, a 13-signature model achieved 85% to 90% sensitivity and 65% to 84% specificity.

Amplification targeted the TCR beta CDR3 regions, with RNA transcripts as the source material. HTBI primers served in a first-round RT-PCR, which a second-round multiplex PCR followed. From the multiplex PCR reads, TCRdb called clonotypes with MiXCR, one entry per CDR3 protein. In the table there are around 1,200,000 distinct CDR3 sequences, roughly two fifths of which are singletons. On this clonotype: Its target is not known. This could be a read error, since a much larger clone is one nucleotide away.

Other autoimmune disease, uncontrolled infection, pregnancy and lactation led to exclusion. The authors diagnosed from clinical symptoms, serum thyroxine, TRAb, thyroid ultrasound and orbital computed tomography. The CDR3 totals 13 residues. From germline, CDR1 is WSHSY and CDR2 SAAADI. The gene calls are TRBV10-2 and TRBJ1-1, with D tentatively TRBD1 (6 bases). Source material: peripheral blood or thyroid tissue (not recorded which). This clonotype was obtained from an adult man with Graves' hyperthyroidism. The CDR3 region is CASRWTANTEASF. CDR3 bases: TGCGCCAGCAGATGGACAGCGAACACTGAAGCTTCCTTT.